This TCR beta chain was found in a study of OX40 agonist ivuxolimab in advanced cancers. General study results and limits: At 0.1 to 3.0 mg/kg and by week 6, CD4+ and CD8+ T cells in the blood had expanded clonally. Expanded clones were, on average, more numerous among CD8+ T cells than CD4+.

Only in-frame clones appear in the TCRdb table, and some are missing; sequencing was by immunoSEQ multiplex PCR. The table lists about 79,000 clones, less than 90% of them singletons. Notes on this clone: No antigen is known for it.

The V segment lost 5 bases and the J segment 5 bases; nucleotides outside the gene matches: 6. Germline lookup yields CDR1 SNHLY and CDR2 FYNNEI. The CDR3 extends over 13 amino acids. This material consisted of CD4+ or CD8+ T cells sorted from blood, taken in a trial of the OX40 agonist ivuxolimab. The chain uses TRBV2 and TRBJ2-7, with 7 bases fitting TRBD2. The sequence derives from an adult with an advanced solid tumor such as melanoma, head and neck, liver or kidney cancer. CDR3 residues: CASSLTSSHEQYF. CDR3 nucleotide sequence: TGTGCCAGCAGTTTGACTAGCAGCCACGAGCAGTACTTC.